The 9 T cell receptor beta chains below come from one sample, sequenced in a study of T cell responses to AZD1222 COVID-19 vaccine. Data came from immunoSEQ multiplex PCR; TCRdb stores just in-frame clones and leaves some out. The data contain about 140,000 clones, about 90% of them seen just once; the ten biggest clones take up 5% to 6.5%. The sample was peripheral blood, taken on day 0 of AZD1222 vaccination. The source of these receptors is an adult in good health.

The J gene is TRBJ2-5, the V gene TRBV11-2, with D maybe TRBD2 (6 bases). V lost 5 bases, J lost 3 bases, and 13 bases lay in between. CDR3 length: 14 residues. Germline CDR1 and CDR2: SGHAT and FQNNGV. The CDR3 DNA reads as TGTGCCAGCAGCCTGAGGAGGACTAAAGAGACCCAGTACTTC. It is translated as CASSLRRTKETQYF.

The genes are TRBV5-5 and TRBJ2-7; no firm D call. Germline V CDR1 and CDR2: SGHKS, YYEKEE (reference sequence). The CDR3 sequence is 14 residues long. V was trimmed by 0 bases and J by 3 bases, leaving 10 bases between them. CDR3 nucleotides: TGTGCCAGCAGCTTGGGACCCGGCGACTACGAGCAGTACTTC. It codes for CASSLGPGDYEQYF.

J is TRBJ2-5 and V is TRBV18, with TRBD1 matching 7 bases. In germline, CDR1 is KGHSH, CDR2 LQKENI. The CDR3 loop spans 15 amino acids. Trimming cost V 2 bases and J 2 bases; bases outside gene matches: 5. CDR3 nucleotide sequence: TGTGCCAGCTCACCAAACAGGGGTAGGCAAGAGACCCAGTACTTC. Translation: CASSPNRGRQETQYF.

This chain joins TRBV7-6 and TRBJ1-1; 9 nucleotides line up with TRBD1. Germline CDR1 and CDR2: SGHVS and FNYEAQ. This CDR3 comprises 15 residues. Trimming removed 5 bases from V and 2 bases from J; junction bases left unmatched: 6. The CDR3 loop reads CASSPRGQGNTEAFF. The CDR3 DNA follows: TGTGCCAGCAGCCCGAGGGGACAGGGTAACACTGAAGCTTTCTTT.

The chain combines TRBV21-1 with TRBJ1-5. TRBV21-1 is a pseudogene. This CDR3 comprises 17 residues. CDR3 nucleotide sequence: TGTGCCAGCCGGGCCCTACCCAGTGACCATAGCAATCAGCCCCAGCATTTT. Translating it yields CASRALPSDHSNQPQHF.

The J gene is TRBJ2-2, the V gene TRBV3-1 (or the pseudogene TRBV3-2); the match to TRBD1 covers 8 bases. V shed 4 bases and J 2 bases; nucleotides not matched to a gene: 6. Per germline, CDR1 LGHDT and CDR2 YNNKEL (reference sequence). The CDR3 loop spans 16 amino acids. This CDR3 is CASSLGQALNTGELFF. The CDR3 region has the DNA TGTGCCAGCAGCCTGGGACAGGCTCTTAACACCGGGGAGCTGTTTTTT.

This clone was observed once. The genes are TRBV24-1 and TRBJ2-2; D gene ambiguous. Germline CDR1 KGHDR, CDR2 SFDVKD. Trimming left V 0 bases short and J 0 bases short, with 4 bases between. The CDR3 length is 15 residues. CDR3 coding DNA: TGTGCCACCAGTGATTTGCTGTCGAACACCGGGGAGCTGTTTTTT. Translating gives CATSDLLSNTGELFF.

The rearrangement joins TRBV20-1 to TRBJ2-1; 9 bases align to TRBD2. CDR3 length equals 15 residues. The germline gives CDR1 DFQATT, CDR2 SNEGSKA (reference sequence). V was clipped by 3 bases and J by 5 bases; unmatched bases: 8. The CDR3 reads CSASALLAGHNEQFF. The CDR3 region has the DNA TGCAGTGCTAGTGCTTTACTAGCGGGCCACAATGAGCAGTTCTTC.

The chain has TRBV6-2 or TRBV6-3 and TRBJ2-4, with a weak D call TRBD2 (7 bases). Germline assignment: CDR1 MNHEY and CDR2 SVGEGT. The V gene lost 2 bases and the J gene lost 15 bases, with 14 bases spanning the gap. There are 12 residues in the CDR3. CDR3 protein: CASSYMGGRAYF. In DNA form, the CDR3 reads TGTGCCAGCAGTTACATGGGGGGGCGGGCGTACTTC.